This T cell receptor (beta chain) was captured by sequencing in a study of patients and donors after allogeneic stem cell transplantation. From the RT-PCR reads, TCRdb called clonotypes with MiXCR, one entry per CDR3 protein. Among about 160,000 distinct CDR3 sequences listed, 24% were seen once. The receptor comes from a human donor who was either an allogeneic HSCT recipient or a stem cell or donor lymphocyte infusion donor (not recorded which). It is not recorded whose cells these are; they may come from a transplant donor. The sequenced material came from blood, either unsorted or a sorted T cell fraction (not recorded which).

The CDR3 loop is CASSPKGQFSQYF. The CDR3 nucleotides read TGTGCCAGCAGCCCCAAAGGACAGTTCTCACAGTATTTT. The gene calls are TRBV9 and TRBJ2-3, with a possible D match to TRBD1 (6 bases). The germline V gene encodes CDR1 SGDLS and CDR2 YYNGEE. V was shortened by 4 bases and J by 12 bases, with 18 bases between the two germline ends. CDR3 length: 13 residues.